This TCR beta chain came from a study of blood T cell repertoires in COVID-19. This CDR3 has 13 residues. Trimming shortened V by 8 bases and J by 3 bases, and 14 bases separated the two germline ends. Germline V lookup: CDR1 MDHEN, CDR2 SYDVKM. TCRdb's copy holds only in-frame clones and misses some; the assay was immunoSEQ multiplex PCR. The sample records about 240,000 clones, about 83% being singletons. The TCR sequence derives from a human donor in a cohort sampled during active COVID-19. The rearrangement links TRBV28 to TRBJ2-7; maybe TRBD2 (7 bases). Sequenced: peripheral blood. CDR3 nucleotide sequence: TGTGCCAGCTTTAGGAGGGGGGGCTACGAGCAGTACTTC. Amino acids: CASFRRGGYEQYF.